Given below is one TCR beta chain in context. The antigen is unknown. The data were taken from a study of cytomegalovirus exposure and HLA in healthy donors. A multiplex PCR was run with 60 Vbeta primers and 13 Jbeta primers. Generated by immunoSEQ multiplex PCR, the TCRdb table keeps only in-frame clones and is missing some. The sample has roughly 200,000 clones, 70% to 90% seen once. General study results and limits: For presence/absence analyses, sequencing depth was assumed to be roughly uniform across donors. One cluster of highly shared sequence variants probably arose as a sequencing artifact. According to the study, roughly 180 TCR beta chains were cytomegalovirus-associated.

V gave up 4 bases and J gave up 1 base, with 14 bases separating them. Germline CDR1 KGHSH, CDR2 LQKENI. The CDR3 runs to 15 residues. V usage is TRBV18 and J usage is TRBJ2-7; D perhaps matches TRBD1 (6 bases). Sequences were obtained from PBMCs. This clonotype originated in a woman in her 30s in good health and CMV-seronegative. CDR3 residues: CASSLLLQGSYEQYF. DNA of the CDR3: TGTGCCAGCTCACTTTTGCTTCAGGGGTCCTACGAGCAGTACTTC.